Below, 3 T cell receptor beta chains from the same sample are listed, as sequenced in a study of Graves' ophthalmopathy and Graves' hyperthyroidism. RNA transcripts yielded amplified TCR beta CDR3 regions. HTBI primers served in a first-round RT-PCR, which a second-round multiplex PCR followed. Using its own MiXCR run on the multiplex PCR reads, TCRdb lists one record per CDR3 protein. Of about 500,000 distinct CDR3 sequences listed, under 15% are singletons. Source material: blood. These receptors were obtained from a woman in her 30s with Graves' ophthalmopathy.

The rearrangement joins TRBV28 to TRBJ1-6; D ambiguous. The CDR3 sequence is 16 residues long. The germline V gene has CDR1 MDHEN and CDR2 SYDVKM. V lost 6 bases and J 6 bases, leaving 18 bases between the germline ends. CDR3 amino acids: CASSDPKRAINSPLHF. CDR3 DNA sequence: TGTGCCAGCAGCGACCCGAAAAGGGCTATTAATTCACCCCTCCACTTT. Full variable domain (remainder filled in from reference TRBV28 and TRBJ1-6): DVKVTQSSRYLVKRTGEKVFLECVQDMDHENMFWYRQDPGLGLRLIYFSYDVKMKEKGDIPEGYSVSREKKERFSLILESASTNQTSMYLCASSDPKRAINSPLHFGNGTRLTVT.

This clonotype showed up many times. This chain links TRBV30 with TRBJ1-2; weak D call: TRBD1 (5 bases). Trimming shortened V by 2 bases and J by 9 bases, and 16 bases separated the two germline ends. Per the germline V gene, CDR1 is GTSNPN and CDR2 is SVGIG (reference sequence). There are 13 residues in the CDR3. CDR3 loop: CAWSLGLRRSYTF. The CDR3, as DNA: TGTGCCTGGAGTTTGGGACTACGGAGGAGCTACACCTTC.

This CDR3 is CSARISARSSGYTF. The CDR3 nucleotides read TGCAGTGCTAGAATAAGCGCCCGGAGCAGTGGCTACACCTTC. The rearrangement joins TRBV20-1 to TRBJ1-2, with unresolved D. This CDR3 spans 14 amino acids. In germline, CDR1 is DFQATT, CDR2 SNEGSKA (reference sequence). Trimming left V 2 bases short and J 7 bases short, with 17 bases between.